A single sample gave rise to the 18 T cell receptor beta chains below, sequenced in a study of monozygotic twins with inflammatory bowel disease (dated by TCRdb to between 2018 and 2021). Library preparation employed 5' RACE. The sequencing machine was an Illumina HiSeq 2500. TCRdb reprocessed the sequencing reads and holds a single record per CDR3 protein sequence, with no DNA. The record for this sample contains hundreds of thousands of distinct CDR3 sequences. Jointly, the top ten make up roughly 5.3% of the sample. The sequencing sample was made of blood. These TCRs come from a human donor with ulcerative colitis or Crohn's disease, or a healthy co-twin of an affected twin (not recorded which).

The CDR3 protein is CASSIAGEGNQPQHF. This chain connects TRBV7-2 to TRBJ1-5. The germline CDR1 and CDR2 sequences are SGHTA and FQGNSA. The length of the CDR3 is 15 residues.

This sequence joins TRBV18 and TRBJ2-7; TCRdb lists TRBD2, though no DNA is available to test this call. Germline values: CDR1 KGHSH, CDR2 LQKENI. The CDR3 contains 15 residues. The CDR3 sequence is CASSPSEAGSYEQYF.

The chain recombines TRBV5-1 with TRBJ2-7; TCRdb indicates TRBD1, and absent DNA this call remains unverified. Germline V lookup: CDR1 SGHRS, CDR2 YFSETQ. The CDR3 has 14 residues. CDR3 region: CASSLGQGADEQYF.

V and J are TRBV20-1 and TRBJ2-1. The CDR3 contains 15 residues. Germline-derived CDR1 and CDR2 are DFQATT and SNEGSKA (reference sequence). CDR3 residues: CSARDGGRLYNEQFF.

The V call is TRBV6-5, the J call TRBJ2-5; without DNA, the TCRdb call of TRBD1 cannot be checked. The CDR3 extends over 13 amino acids. Germline V lookup: CDR1 MNHEY, CDR2 SVGAGI. CDR3 amino acids: CASSYWGGETQYF.

This chain joins TRBV20-1 and TRBJ2-6. CDR1 DFQATT and CDR2 SNEGSKA come from the germline V gene (reference sequence). The CDR3 has 13 amino acids. Here the CDR3 reads CSAPGSGANVLTF.

This chain joins TRBV9 and TRBJ2-1. CDR1 is SGDLS, CDR2 YYNGEE, per germline. The length of the CDR3 is 13 residues. CDR3 loop: CASSVYVVSEQFF.

The CDR3 is CSAAGGTALRSRQPQHF. This sequence joins TRBV20-1 and TRBJ1-5; there is no DNA to check the TCRdb D call of TRBD1. This CDR3 spans 17 amino acids. Looked up from germline, CDR1 is DFQATT and CDR2 is SNEGSKA (reference sequence).

The chain recombines TRBV24-1 with TRBJ2-1; TCRdb proposes TRBD1, but this gene call is untestable without DNA. CDR1 and CDR2 (germline): KGHDR, SFDVKD. The CDR3 covers 16 residues. This CDR3 reads CATSDTGTGRPNEQFF.

The CDR3 loop reads CASTQGGGAHYEQYF. This rearrangement joins TRBV5-5 to TRBJ2-7; the D call of TRBD1 rests on TCRdb alone, since no DNA is present to check it. Germline assignment: CDR1 SGHKS and CDR2 YYEKEE (reference sequence). The CDR3 runs 15 residues.

The chain links TRBV10-2 to TRBJ2-1; without DNA, the TCRdb call of TRBD1 cannot be checked. This CDR3 has 14 residues. Looked up from germline, CDR1 is WSHSY and CDR2 is SAAADI. The CDR3 reads CASSDGTTRGEQFF.

The rearrangement links TRBV6-6 to TRBJ1-1; there is no DNA to check the TCRdb D call of TRBD1. Germline CDR1 MNHNY, CDR2 SVGAGI (reference sequence). This CDR3 contains 14 residues. CDR3 protein: CASNPTGPNTEAFF.

The chain has TRBV28 and TRBJ2-1; with no DNA, the TCRdb D assignment of TRBD2 cannot be verified. Germline V gene lookup returns CDR1 MDHEN and CDR2 SYDVKM. The CDR3 runs 15 residues. The CDR3 protein is CASSIPSGRSNEQFF.

The V gene is TRBV6-2 or TRBV6-3, the J gene TRBJ2-3; TCRdb reports TRBD2, a call that lacks DNA to check it against. CDR3 length: 15 amino acids. Per the germline V gene, CDR1 is MNHEY and CDR2 is SVGEGT. The CDR3: CASRGLAGITDTQYF.

The chain is built from TRBV25-1 and TRBJ2-5; TCRdb's D call of TRBD2 is untestable without DNA. Looked up from germline, CDR1 is MGHDK and CDR2 is SYGVNS. This CDR3 comprises 11 residues. The CDR3: CAASGKETQYF.

The chain uses TRBV29-1 and TRBJ2-7; TCRdb designates TRBD1, a call that cannot be tested without DNA. Germline-derived CDR1 and CDR2 are SQVTM and ANQGSEA. The CDR3 has 14 amino acids. The chain's CDR3 is CSVVVPSKGYEQYF.

The chain combines TRBV6-1 with TRBJ1-5; the TCRdb call, TRBD1, lacks DNA for checking. The CDR3 is 17 residues long. Germline V gene lookup returns CDR1 MNHNS and CDR2 SASEGT. CDR3 amino acids: CASTDVGGKRSNQPQHF.

The V gene is TRBV7-3, the J gene TRBJ2-1; TCRdb's assignment of TRBD1 cannot be checked, as there is no DNA. Germline CDR1 reads SGHTA; CDR2 reads FQGTGA. The CDR3 has 15 amino acids. CDR3 protein: CASSIDRGPTNEQFF.